The 32 T cell receptor beta chains given below trace back to one sample, sequenced in a study of blood T cell repertoires in COVID-19. Only in-frame clones appear in the TCRdb table, and some are missing; sequencing was by immunoSEQ multiplex PCR. Here the sample spans 25,000 to 30,000 clones, 75% to 85% being singletons. The sample consisted of peripheral blood. The receptors were gathered from a human donor in a cohort sampled during active COVID-19.

This sequence joins TRBV6-4 and TRBJ2-1; D is perhaps TRBD2 (6 bases). Germline loops: CDR1 MRHNA, CDR2 SNTAGT. The V end lost 3 bases, the J end lost 15 bases, and 27 bases lay between the germline ends. The CDR3 length is 16 residues. The CDR3 sequence: CASSEGWEERVYRLFF. CDR3 DNA sequence: TGTGCCAGCAGTGAGGGATGGGAAGAGCGGGTTTATCGGCTGTTCTTC.

This chain joins TRBV6-6 and TRBJ2-7; no clear D. The CDR3 has 11 residues. V lost 2 bases and J lost 5, with 4 bases in between. Germline V lookup: CDR1 MNHNY, CDR2 SVGAGI (reference sequence). DNA for the CDR3: TGTGCCAGCAGTTACGCTAACGAGCAGTACTTC. Residues: CASSYANEQYF.

The V gene is TRBV19, the J gene TRBJ2-5; 8 bases align to TRBD1. Trimming cost V 5 bases and J 4 bases; bases outside gene matches: 12. The CDR3 is 16 amino acids. Germline lookup yields CDR1 LNHDA and CDR2 SQIVND (reference sequence). The CDR3, as DNA: TGTGCCAGTAGTCCCCCCGGGCAGGGGGCGGGAGAGACCCAGTACTTC. Protein: CASSPPGQGAGETQYF.

This clone was recorded once. For the CDR3, the DNA is TGCGCCAGCAGCCCCCCTGGCGGAAACACAGATACGCAGTATTTT. It codes for CASSPPGGNTDTQYF. The chain employs TRBV5-1 and TRBJ2-3; D is ambiguous. The CDR3 covers 15 residues. Germline CDR1 is SGHRS and CDR2 is YFSETQ. Trimming took off 4 bases at V and 2 bases at J, with 14 bases between the two ends.

This chain joins TRBV18 and TRBJ2-1, with TRBD2 matching over 12 bases. CDR1 and CDR2 (germline): KGHSH, LQKENI. The CDR3 length is 16 residues. J gave up 2 bases and V 3 bases, and 2 bases lay outside the gene matches. The CDR3 sequence: CASSPRTSGTYNEQFF. The CDR3 DNA follows: TGTGCCAGCTCACCGCGGACTAGCGGGACCTACAATGAGCAGTTCTTC.

The chain employs TRBV11-2 and TRBJ2-5; D possibly corresponds to TRBD1 (8 bases). Germline values: CDR1 SGHAT, CDR2 FQNNGV. The V end was cut by 1 base, the J end by 7 bases, with 16 bases between. This CDR3 has 15 residues. The CDR3 nucleotides read TGTGCCAGCAGCTTAGGTTCAACAGGGGGGGTGACCCAGTACTTC. Residues: CASSLGSTGGVTQYF.

On this clone: Other DNA sequences in this sample translate to the same CDR3. V gene TRBV5-4 combines with J gene TRBJ2-3, with 14 bases matching TRBD2. Germline CDR1 SGHNT, CDR2 YYREEE (reference sequence). V shed 4 bases and J 3 bases; nucleotides not matched to a gene: 4. The CDR3 totals 16 residues. The CDR3 reads CASSLRLAGGTDTQYF. For the CDR3, the DNA is TGTGCCAGCAGCCTGAGACTAGCGGGAGGGACAGATACGCAGTATTTT.

The V call is TRBV20-1, the J call TRBJ2-1; possible D gene TRBD1, 6 bases. Germline CDR1 is DFQATT and CDR2 is SNEGSKA (reference sequence). V gave up 3 bases and J gave up 7 bases, with 7 bases separating them. The CDR3 length is 11 residues. CDR3 bases: TGCAGTGCTAGTACAGGGAATGAGCAGTTCTTC. This sequence encodes CSASTGNEQFF.

The chain has TRBV6-2 or TRBV6-3 and TRBJ1-5, with 7 bases fitting TRBD1. The CDR3 is 15 amino acids. Germline CDR1 and CDR2: MNHEY and SVGEGT. Unmatched junction bases numbered 11, after V lost 6 bases and J lost 6 bases. This CDR3 is CASSEGQALTQPQHF. As DNA, the CDR3 is TGTGCCAGCAGCGAAGGACAGGCACTCACTCAGCCCCAGCATTTT.

The J gene is TRBJ2-7, the V gene TRBV3-1 (or the pseudogene TRBV3-2); 9 bases map to TRBD2. The CDR3 length is 14 residues. Germline CDR1 and CDR2: LGHDT and YNNKEL (reference sequence). J was trimmed by 1 base and V by 6 bases; bases with no gene match: 4. This CDR3 reads CASRKAGGSYEQYF. In nucleotides, the CDR3 is TGTGCCAGCAGGAAAGCGGGGGGATCCTACGAGCAGTACTTC.

This chain links TRBV9 with TRBJ1-2; TRBD1 aligns across 11 bases. The trim removed 3 bases at V and 7 bases at J, leaving 5 bases unmatched. Germline-derived CDR1 and CDR2 are SGDLS and YYNGEE. The CDR3 is 14 amino acids. CDR3 region: CASSGGQGAGGYTF. CDR3 DNA sequence: TGTGCCAGCAGCGGAGGACAGGGGGCTGGTGGCTACACCTTC.

The chain has TRBV27 and TRBJ2-2; weak D call: TRBD1 (6 bases). The germline V gene has CDR1 MNHEY and CDR2 SMNVEV (reference sequence). The length of the CDR3 is 13 residues. V was trimmed by 9 bases and J by 1 base, leaving 9 bases between them. Here the CDR3 DNA reads TGTGCCAGTCAGACAGGGAACACCGGGGAGCTGTTTTTT. Translated, it gives CASQTGNTGELFF.

The chain couples TRBV27 to TRBJ2-1, with 13 positions matching TRBD2. Germline CDR1 MNHEY, CDR2 SMNVEV (reference sequence). CDR3 size: 16 residues. V trimming: 6 bases; J trimming: 7 bases; junction bases outside the gene matches: 9. CDR3 region: CASRLTSGGPGNEQFF. The CDR3 DNA reads TGTGCCAGCAGATTGACTAGCGGGGGGCCGGGAAATGAGCAGTTCTTC.

The chain has TRBV3-1 (or the pseudogene TRBV3-2) and TRBJ2-3; 12 bases fit TRBD2. In germline, CDR1 is LGHDT, CDR2 YNNKEL (reference sequence). Germline trimming cut 2 bases from V and 7 bases from J; bases unmatched to any gene: 4. This CDR3 comprises 15 residues. As DNA, the CDR3 is TGTGCCAGCAGCCAACTAGCGGGGGGGCCTAATACGCAGTATTTT. Protein: CASSQLAGGPNTQYF.

V and J are TRBV7-2 and TRBJ2-1; TRBD2 matches at 11 bases. Germline V gene sequence: CDR1 SGHTA, CDR2 FQGNSA. The CDR3 covers 16 residues. The ends lost 2 bases at V and 8 bases at J; junction bases unmatched: 8. DNA of the CDR3: TGTGCCAGCAGCTTAAGCCTAGCGGGAGGCCCCGATGAGCAGTTCTTC. This codes for CASSLSLAGGPDEQFF.

This sequence joins TRBV10-2 and TRBJ1-6; D is unresolved. The CDR3 consists of 15 residues. Germline CDR1 and CDR2: WSHSY and SAAADI. Deletions cut 8 bases from V and 3 bases from J, with 14 bases between. The DNA for the CDR3 is TGCGCCAGCGGCGAAATCGACATCTATAATTCACCCCTCCACTTT. Translating it yields CASGEIDIYNSPLHF.

The rearrangement links TRBV7-3 to TRBJ1-1; tentative D call: TRBD1 (6 bases). Germline values: CDR1 SGHTA, CDR2 FQGTGA. V lost 5 bases, J lost 4 bases, and 17 bases lay in between. This CDR3 has 15 residues. The CDR3: CASSPGTGLATEAFF. The CDR3, as DNA: TGTGCCAGCAGCCCCGGAACAGGGCTAGCCACTGAAGCTTTCTTT. Complete variable domain (other parts from reference TRBV7-3 and TRBJ1-1): GAGVSQTPSNKVTEKGKYVELRCDPISGHTALYWYRQSLGQGPEFLIYFQGTGAADDSGLPNDRFFAVRPEGSVSTLKIQRTERGDSAVYLCASSPGTGLATEAFFGQGTRLTVV.

The rearrangement joins TRBV30 to TRBJ1-2, with 9 nucleotides matching TRBD1. Germline CDR1 is GTSNPN and CDR2 is SVGIG (reference sequence). The V and J ends lost 3 bases and 3 bases, in that order; junction bases with no gene match: 5. This CDR3 is 14 amino acids long. Here the CDR3 DNA reads TGTGCCTGGAGGGGGACAGGGTTACACTATGGCTACACCTTC. It encodes CAWRGTGLHYGYTF.

This clone was detected once. The chain employs TRBV2 and TRBJ1-2; 12 nucleotides align to TRBD1. Germline loops: CDR1 SNHLY, CDR2 FYNNEI. This CDR3 has 15 amino acids. V lost 5 bases to trimming and J lost 8 bases; unmatched junction nucleotides: 9. This CDR3 reads CASSPGQGALYGYTF. The CDR3 bases are TGTGCCAGCAGTCCGGGACAGGGGGCATTATACGGCTACACCTTC.

The chain uses TRBV4-1 and TRBJ1-1; D remains ambiguous. Germline values: CDR1 MGHRA, CDR2 YSYEKL. Trimming took 3 bases from V and 1 from J, leaving 6 bases between them. The CDR3 totals 13 residues. CDR3 amino acids: CASSQARNTEAFF. In DNA, the CDR3 is TGCGCCAGCAGCCAGGCAAGGAACACTGAAGCTTTCTTT.

CDR3 bases: TGTGCCAGTAGTATAGCGACTGGGAGCTCCTACAATGAGCAGTTCTTC. This sequence encodes CASSIATGSSYNEQFF. This chain connects TRBV19 to TRBJ2-1; perhaps TRBD2 as D (5 bases). The CDR3 covers 16 residues. Germline V CDR1 and CDR2: LNHDA, SQIVND (reference sequence). V lost 1 base and J lost 0, with 10 bases in between. Drawing the rest from reference TRBV19 and TRBJ2-1, the complete variable domain is DGGITQSPKYLFRKEGQNVTLSCEQNLNHDAMYWYRQDPGQGLRLIYYSQIVNDFQKGDIAEGYSVSREKKESFPLTVTSAQKNPTAFYLCASSIATGSSYNEQFFGPGTRLTVL.

V is TRBV6-5 and J is TRBJ2-4; 10 positions agree with TRBD1. V lost 6 bases to trimming and J lost 3 bases; unmatched junction nucleotides: 2. The CDR3 sequence is 14 residues long. In germline, CDR1 is MNHEY, CDR2 SVGAGI. The CDR3 region has the DNA TGTGCCAGCAGCGGACAGGGGGTCAAAAACATTCAGTACTTC. Amino acids: CASSGQGVKNIQYF.

The V call is TRBV27, the J call TRBJ2-7; tentative D call: TRBD2 (6 bases). CDR1 is MNHEY and CDR2 is SMNVEV in the germline V gene (reference sequence). The CDR3 extends over 15 amino acids. V shed 3 bases and J shed 2 bases, with 14 bases lying between them. CDR3: CASSFSGDLTYEQYF. In nucleotides, the CDR3 is TGTGCCAGCAGTTTTTCGGGGGATCTCACCTACGAGCAGTACTTC.

The V gene is TRBV6-5, the J gene TRBJ1-1; 8 bases align to TRBD1. This CDR3 is 15 amino acids long. The V and J ends lost 6 bases and 4 bases, in that order; junction bases with no gene match: 10. Germline lookup yields CDR1 MNHEY and CDR2 SVGAGI. CDR3 protein: CASRDPRGRGTEAFF. CDR3 bases: TGTGCCAGCAGGGATCCCAGGGGGCGAGGCACTGAAGCTTTCTTT.

The CDR3 spells CASSRTSGYTDTQYF. The DNA of the CDR3 is TGTGCCAGCAGCCGGACTAGCGGGTACACAGATACGCAGTATTTT. The rearrangement links TRBV7-6 to TRBJ2-3, with 11 bases lining up with TRBD2. Germline V CDR1 and CDR2: SGHVS, FNYEAQ. Germline trimming cut 5 bases from V and 2 bases from J; bases unmatched to any gene: 3. The CDR3 has 15 residues.

The chain uses TRBV15 and TRBJ1-5, with D unresolved. Germline-derived CDR1 and CDR2 are LNHNV and YYDKDF (reference sequence). The CDR3 totals 12 residues. Trimming took off 0 bases at V and 7 bases at J, with 4 bases between the two ends. The CDR3 here is CATSRDQQPQHF. The CDR3, as DNA: TGTGCCACCAGCAGAGATCAACAGCCCCAGCATTTT.

The chain carries TRBV5-5 and TRBJ2-2; 7 nucleotides match TRBD2. The CDR3 consists of 15 residues. The V gene end was trimmed by 2 bases and the J gene end by 6 bases; junction bases not matched to a gene: 7. The germline V gene has CDR1 SGHKS and CDR2 YYEKEE (reference sequence). In DNA form, the CDR3 reads TGTGCCAGCAGCTTACCATCTAGCGGCGCCGGGGAGCTGTTTTTT. Residues: CASSLPSSGAGELFF.

This clone was recorded once. CDR3 region: CSASEAGNQPQHF. CDR3 coding DNA: TGCAGTGCTAGTGAGGCAGGCAATCAGCCCCAGCATTTT. V gene TRBV20-1 combines with J gene TRBJ1-5; unclear D gene. The V gene's germline CDR1 is DFQATT and CDR2 SNEGSKA (reference sequence). The CDR3 has 13 amino acids. Trimming stripped 3 bases from V and 2 bases from J, with 8 bases between.

The rearrangement uses TRBV10-3 and TRBJ2-1, with 14 nucleotides matching TRBD2. Germline CDR1 is ENHRY and CDR2 is SYGVKD. This CDR3 region has 15 residues. Trimming took 5 bases from V and 8 from J; bases not matched to a gene: 5. The CDR3 sequence: CAISFRGLAGDEQFF. As DNA, the CDR3 is TGTGCCATCAGTTTCAGGGGACTAGCGGGAGATGAGCAGTTCTTC.

The chain combines TRBV23-1 with TRBJ2-1; no clear D. TRBV23-1 is flagged as an ORF with uncertain function. The V and J ends lost 6 bases and 1 base respectively, with 10 bases between them. This CDR3 has 14 amino acids. DNA for the CDR3: TGCGCCAGCAGAATAACGGTATCCTACAATGAGCAGTTCTTC. Translated, it gives CASRITVSYNEQFF.

This clone showed up just a few times. The chain carries TRBV5-1 and TRBJ2-1; TRBD2 agrees at 7 bases. The CDR3 contains 16 residues. Per the germline V gene, CDR1 is SGHRS and CDR2 is YFSETQ. The junction had 3 bases not matched to a gene; V was cut back by 0 bases and J by 0 bases. CDR3 sequence: CASSLVLAASYNEQFF. DNA of the CDR3: TGCGCCAGCAGCTTGGTCCTAGCGGCCTCCTACAATGAGCAGTTCTTC.

This clone showed up just once. V usage is TRBV12-3 or TRBV12-4 and J usage is TRBJ1-1; 7 bases match TRBD1. The junction had 7 bases not matched to a gene; V was cut back by 5 bases and J by 10 bases. The CDR3 spans 12 residues. CDR3 region: CASSTQGNGAFF. In nucleotides, the CDR3 is TGTGCCAGCAGTACACAGGGGAATGGAGCTTTCTTT.